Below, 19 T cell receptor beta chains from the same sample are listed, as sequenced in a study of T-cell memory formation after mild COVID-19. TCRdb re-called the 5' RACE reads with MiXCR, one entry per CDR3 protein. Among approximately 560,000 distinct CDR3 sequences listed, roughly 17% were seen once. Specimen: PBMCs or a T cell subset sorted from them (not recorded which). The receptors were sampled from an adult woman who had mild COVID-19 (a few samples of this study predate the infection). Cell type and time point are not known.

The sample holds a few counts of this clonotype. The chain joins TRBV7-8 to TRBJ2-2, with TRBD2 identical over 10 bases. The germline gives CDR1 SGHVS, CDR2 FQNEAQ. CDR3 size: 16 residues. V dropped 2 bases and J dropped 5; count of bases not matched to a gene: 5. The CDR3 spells CASSLLAGEGTGELFF. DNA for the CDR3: TGTGCCAGCAGCTTACTAGCGGGAGAAGGGACCGGGGAGCTGTTTTTT.

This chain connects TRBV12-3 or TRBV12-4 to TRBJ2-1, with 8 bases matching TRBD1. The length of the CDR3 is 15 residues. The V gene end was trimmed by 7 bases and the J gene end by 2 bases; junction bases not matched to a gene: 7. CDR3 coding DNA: TGTGCCAGCACCTCCCCAGGGGGCGCCTACAATGAGCAGTTCTTC. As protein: CASTSPGGAYNEQFF.

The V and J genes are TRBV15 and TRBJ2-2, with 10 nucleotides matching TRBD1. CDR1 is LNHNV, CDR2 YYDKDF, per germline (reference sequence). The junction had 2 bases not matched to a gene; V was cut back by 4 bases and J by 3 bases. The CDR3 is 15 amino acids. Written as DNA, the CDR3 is TGTGCCACCAGCATCGGGACAGGGGACACCGGGGAGCTGTTTTTT. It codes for CATSIGTGDTGELFF.

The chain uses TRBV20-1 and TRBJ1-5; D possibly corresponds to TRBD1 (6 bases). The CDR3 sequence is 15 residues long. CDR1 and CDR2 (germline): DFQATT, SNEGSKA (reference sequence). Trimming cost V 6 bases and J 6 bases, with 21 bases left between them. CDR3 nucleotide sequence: TGCAGTGCGAAATCCGGGGGCAGGGAGAGTCAGCCCCAGCATTTT. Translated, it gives CSAKSGGRESQPQHF.

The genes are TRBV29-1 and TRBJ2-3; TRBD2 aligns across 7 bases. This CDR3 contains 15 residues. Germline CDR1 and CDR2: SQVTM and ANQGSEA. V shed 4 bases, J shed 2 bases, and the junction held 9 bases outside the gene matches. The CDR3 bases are TGCAGCGTTGTAACGGGACTACACGACACAGATACGCAGTATTTT. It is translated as CSVVTGLHDTDTQYF.

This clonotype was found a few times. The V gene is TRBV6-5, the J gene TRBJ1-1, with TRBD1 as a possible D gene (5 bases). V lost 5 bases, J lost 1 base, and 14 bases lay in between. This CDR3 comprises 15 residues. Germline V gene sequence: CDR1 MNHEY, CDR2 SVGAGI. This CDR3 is CASSPWGGENTEAFF. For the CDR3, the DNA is TGTGCCAGCAGTCCCTGGGGCGGGGAGAACACTGAAGCTTTCTTT.

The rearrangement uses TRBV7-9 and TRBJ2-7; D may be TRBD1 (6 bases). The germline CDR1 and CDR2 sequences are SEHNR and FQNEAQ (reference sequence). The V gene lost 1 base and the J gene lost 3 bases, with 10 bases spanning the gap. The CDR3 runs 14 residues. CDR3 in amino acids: CASSLGDIRYEQYF. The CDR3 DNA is TGTGCCAGCAGCTTAGGGGACATCCGCTACGAGCAGTACTTC.

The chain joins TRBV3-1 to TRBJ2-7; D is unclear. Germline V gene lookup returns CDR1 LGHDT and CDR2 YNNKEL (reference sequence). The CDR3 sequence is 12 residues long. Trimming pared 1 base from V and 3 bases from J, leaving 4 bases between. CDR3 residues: CASSQVRYEQYF. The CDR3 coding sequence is TGTGCCAGCAGCCAAGTCCGCTACGAGCAGTACTTC.

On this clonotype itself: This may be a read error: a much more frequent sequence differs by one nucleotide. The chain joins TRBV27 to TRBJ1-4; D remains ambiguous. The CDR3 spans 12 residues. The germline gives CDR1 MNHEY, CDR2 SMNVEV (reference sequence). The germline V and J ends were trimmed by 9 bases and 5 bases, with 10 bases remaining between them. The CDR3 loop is CARRRTNEKLFF. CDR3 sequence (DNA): TGTGCCAGAAGGCGTACCAATGAAAAACTGTTTTTT. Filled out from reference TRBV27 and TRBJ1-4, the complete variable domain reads EAQVTQNPRYLITVTGKKLTVTCSQNMNHEYMSWYRQDPGLGLRQIYYSMNVEVTDKGDVPEGYKVSRKEKRNFPLILESPSPNQTSLYFCARRRTNEKLFFGSGTQLSVL.

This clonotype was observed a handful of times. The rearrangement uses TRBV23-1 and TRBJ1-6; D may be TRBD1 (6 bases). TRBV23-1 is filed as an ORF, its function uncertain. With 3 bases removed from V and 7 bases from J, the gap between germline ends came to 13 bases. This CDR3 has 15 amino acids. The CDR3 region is CASSHPGQKNSPLHF. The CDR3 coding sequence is TGCGCCAGCAGTCATCCCGGACAGAAGAATTCACCCCTCCACTTT.

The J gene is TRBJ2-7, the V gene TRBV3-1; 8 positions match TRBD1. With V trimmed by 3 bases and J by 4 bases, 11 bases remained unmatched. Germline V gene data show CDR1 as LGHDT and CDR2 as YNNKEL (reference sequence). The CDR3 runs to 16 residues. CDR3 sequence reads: CASSQDPGTGGYEQYF. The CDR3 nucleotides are TGTGCCAGCAGCCAGGACCCCGGGACAGGAGGATACGAGCAGTACTTC.

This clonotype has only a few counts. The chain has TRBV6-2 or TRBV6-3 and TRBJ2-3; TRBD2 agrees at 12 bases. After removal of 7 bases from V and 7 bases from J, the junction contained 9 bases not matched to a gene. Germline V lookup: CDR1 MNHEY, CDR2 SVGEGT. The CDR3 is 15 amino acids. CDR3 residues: CASIKTSGGLHTQYF. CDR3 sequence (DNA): TGTGCCAGCATTAAGACTAGCGGGGGCTTGCATACGCAGTATTTT.

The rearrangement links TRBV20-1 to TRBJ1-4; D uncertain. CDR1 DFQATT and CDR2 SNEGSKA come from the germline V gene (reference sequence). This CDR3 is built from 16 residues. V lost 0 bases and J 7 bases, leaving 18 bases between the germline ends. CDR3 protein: CSAREVTDQLIEKLFF. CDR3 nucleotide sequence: TGCAGTGCTAGAGAAGTAACGGACCAACTAATTGAAAAACTGTTTTTT.

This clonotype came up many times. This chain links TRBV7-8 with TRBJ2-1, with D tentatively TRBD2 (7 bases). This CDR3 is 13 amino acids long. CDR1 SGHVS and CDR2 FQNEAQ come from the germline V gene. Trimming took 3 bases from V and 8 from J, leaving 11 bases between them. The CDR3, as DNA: TGTGCCAGCAGCTTGGTGGGGGGGCATGAGCAGTTCTTC. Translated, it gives CASSLVGGHEQFF.

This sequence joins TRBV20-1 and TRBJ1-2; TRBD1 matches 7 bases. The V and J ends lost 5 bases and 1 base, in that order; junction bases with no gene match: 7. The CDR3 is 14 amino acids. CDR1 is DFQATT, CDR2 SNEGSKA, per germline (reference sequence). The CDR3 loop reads CSAGGTDLNYGYTF. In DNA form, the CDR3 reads TGCAGTGCTGGCGGGACAGATCTTAACTATGGCTACACCTTC.

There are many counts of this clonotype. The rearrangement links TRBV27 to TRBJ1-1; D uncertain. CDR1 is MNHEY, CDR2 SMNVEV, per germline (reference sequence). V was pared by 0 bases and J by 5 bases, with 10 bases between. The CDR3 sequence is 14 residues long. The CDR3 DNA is TGTGCCAGCAGTTTATCTCCGATGAGGACTGAAGCTTTCTTT. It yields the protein CASSLSPMRTEAFF.

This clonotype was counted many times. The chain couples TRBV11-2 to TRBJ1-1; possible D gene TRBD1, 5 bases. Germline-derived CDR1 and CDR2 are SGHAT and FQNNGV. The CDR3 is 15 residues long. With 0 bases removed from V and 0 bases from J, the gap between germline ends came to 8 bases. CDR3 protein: CASSLEGTLNTEAFF. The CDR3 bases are TGTGCCAGCAGCTTAGAAGGGACCCTGAACACTGAAGCTTTCTTT.

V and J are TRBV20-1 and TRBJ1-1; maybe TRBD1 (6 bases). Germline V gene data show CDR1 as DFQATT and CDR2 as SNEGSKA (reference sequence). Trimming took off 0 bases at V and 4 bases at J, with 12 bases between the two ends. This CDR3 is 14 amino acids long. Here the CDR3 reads CSARDTGRSTEAFF. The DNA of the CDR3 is TGCAGTGCTAGAGACACAGGGAGGAGCACTGAAGCTTTCTTT.

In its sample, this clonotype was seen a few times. CDR3 sequence (DNA): TGCAGCGTGCCTTCCGGGGAGCTGTTTTTT. Translated, it gives CSVPSGELFF. The rearrangement uses TRBV29-1 and TRBJ2-2; unclear D gene. There are 10 residues in the CDR3. Germline CDR1 is SQVTM and CDR2 is ANQGSEA. Deletions cut 6 bases from V and 6 bases from J, with 5 bases between.